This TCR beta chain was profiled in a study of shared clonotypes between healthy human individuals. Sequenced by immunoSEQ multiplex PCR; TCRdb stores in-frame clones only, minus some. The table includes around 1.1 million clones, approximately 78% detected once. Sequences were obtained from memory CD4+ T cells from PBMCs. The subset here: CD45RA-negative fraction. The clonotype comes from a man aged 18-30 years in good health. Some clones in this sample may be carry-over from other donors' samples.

CDR3 region: CASSQPGGPQETQYF. CDR3 nucleotides: TGCGCCAGCAGCCAACCAGGGGGACCACAAGAGACCCAGTACTTC. The chain is built from TRBV4-1 and TRBJ2-5; TRBD1 matches at 7 bases. The CDR3 has 15 residues. Germline lookup yields CDR1 MGHRA and CDR2 YSYEKL. V was clipped by 2 bases and J by 2 bases; unmatched bases: 5.